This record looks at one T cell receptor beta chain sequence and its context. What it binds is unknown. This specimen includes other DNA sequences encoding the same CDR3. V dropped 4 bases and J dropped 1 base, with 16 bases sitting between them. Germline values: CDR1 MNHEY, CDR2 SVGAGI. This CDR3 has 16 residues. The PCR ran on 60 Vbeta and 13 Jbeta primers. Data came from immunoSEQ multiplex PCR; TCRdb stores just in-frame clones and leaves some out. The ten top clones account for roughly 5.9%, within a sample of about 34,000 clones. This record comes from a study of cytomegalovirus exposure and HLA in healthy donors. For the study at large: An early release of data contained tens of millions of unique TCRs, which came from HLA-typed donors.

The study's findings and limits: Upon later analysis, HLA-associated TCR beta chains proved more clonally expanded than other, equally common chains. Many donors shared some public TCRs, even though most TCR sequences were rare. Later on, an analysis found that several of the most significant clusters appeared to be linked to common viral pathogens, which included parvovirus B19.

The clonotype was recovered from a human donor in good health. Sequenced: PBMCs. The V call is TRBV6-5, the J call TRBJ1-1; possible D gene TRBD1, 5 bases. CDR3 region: CASSLGTGVPNTEAFF. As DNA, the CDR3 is TGTGCCAGCAGTTTGGGGACGGGGGTCCCGAACACTGAAGCTTTCTTT.